The clone carrying this T cell receptor (beta chain) was found many times. Its antigen is undetermined. TCRdb independently ran MiXCR on the 5' RACE reads; one entry per CDR3 protein. In the table there are about 100,000 distinct CDR3 sequences, about 5.6% of which are singletons. This sample is drawn from a study of identical twins. Overall study results and limits: Excess low generation probability was seen in twin-shared out-of-frame alpha sequences.

Between the trimmed V and J ends, which lost 3 bases and 2 bases, there was a span of 10 bases. The germline CDR1 and CDR2 sequences are SGDLS and YYNGEE. CDR3 length: 14 amino acids. Material: memory T cells sorted from blood. The receptor's source is a woman between 45 and 60 years old in good health. The V and J genes are TRBV9 and TRBJ2-3, with a tentative D call TRBD2 (5 bases). The CDR3 is CASSARDHTDTQYF. CDR3 DNA sequence: TGTGCCAGCAGCGCCCGGGATCACACAGATACGCAGTATTTT.